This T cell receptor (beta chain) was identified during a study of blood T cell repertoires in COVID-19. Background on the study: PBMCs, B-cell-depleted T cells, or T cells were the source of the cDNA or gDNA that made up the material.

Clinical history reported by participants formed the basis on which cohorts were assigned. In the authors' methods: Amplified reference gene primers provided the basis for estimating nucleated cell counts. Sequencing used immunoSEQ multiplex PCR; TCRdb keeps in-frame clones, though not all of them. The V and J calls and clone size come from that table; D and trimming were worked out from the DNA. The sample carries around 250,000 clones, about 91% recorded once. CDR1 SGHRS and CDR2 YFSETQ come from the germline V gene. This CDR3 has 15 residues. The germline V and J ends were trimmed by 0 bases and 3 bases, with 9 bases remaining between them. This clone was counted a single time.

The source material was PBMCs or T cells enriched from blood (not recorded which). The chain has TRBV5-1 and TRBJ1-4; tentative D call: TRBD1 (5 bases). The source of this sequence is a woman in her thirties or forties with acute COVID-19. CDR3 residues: CASSLEGVANEKLFF. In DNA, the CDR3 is TGCGCCAGCAGCTTGGAAGGGGTAGCTAATGAAAAACTGTTTTTT.